This TCR beta chain was identified in a study of blood T cell repertoires in COVID-19. Turning to the study itself: PBMCs, B-cell-depleted T cells, or T cells provided the cDNA or gDNA that made up the material.

Assay used: immunoSEQ multiplex PCR; TCRdb lists only in-frame clones, some missing. The table records roughly 340,000 clones, more than 75% of them present only once. The CDR3 contains 15 residues. CDR1 is MRHNA and CDR2 is SNTAGT in the germline V gene. The V segment lost 0 bases and the J segment 6 bases; nucleotides outside the gene matches: 6. The clonotype comes from a woman aged 18-35 years who had recovered from COVID-19. Sequenced input: peripheral blood. This chain joins TRBV6-4 and TRBJ2-7, with 9 bases matching TRBD1. In DNA, the CDR3 is TGTGCCAGCAGTGACTCGAATGGGACAGGGATCGAGCAGTACGTC. It specifies CASSDSNGTGIEQYV.